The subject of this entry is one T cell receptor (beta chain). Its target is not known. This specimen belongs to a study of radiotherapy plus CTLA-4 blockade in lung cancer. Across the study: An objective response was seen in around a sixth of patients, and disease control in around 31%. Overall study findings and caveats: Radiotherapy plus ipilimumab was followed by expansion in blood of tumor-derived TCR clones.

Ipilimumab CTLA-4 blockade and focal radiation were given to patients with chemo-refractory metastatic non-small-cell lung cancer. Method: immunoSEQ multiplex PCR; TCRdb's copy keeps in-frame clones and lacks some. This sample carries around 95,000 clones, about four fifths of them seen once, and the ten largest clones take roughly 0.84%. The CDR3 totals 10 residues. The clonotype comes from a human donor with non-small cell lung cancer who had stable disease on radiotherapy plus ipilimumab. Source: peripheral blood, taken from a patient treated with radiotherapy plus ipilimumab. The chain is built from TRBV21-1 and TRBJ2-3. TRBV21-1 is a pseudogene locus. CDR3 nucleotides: TGTGCCAGCAGCAAACATACGCAGTATTTT. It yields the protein CASSKHTQYF.